This T cell receptor beta chain was recovered during a study of T cell responses to AZD1222 COVID-19 vaccine. CDR1 and CDR2 (germline): SGHAT, FQNNGV. The CDR3 totals 17 residues. V lost 1 base and J 2 bases, leaving 18 bases between the germline ends. Method: immunoSEQ multiplex PCR; TCRdb's copy keeps in-frame clones and lacks some. The profile shows 200,000 or so clones, about 91% of them singletons. The source material was peripheral blood, sampled on day 0 of AZD1222 vaccination. The sequence came from an adult in good health. The gene calls are TRBV11-2 and TRBJ2-7; D possibly uses TRBD1 or TRBD2 (5 bases each). The CDR3 here is CASSLVGVGTQAYEQYF. As DNA, the CDR3 is TGTGCCAGCAGCTTAGTAGGGGTGGGGACGCAAGCCTACGAGCAGTACTTC.